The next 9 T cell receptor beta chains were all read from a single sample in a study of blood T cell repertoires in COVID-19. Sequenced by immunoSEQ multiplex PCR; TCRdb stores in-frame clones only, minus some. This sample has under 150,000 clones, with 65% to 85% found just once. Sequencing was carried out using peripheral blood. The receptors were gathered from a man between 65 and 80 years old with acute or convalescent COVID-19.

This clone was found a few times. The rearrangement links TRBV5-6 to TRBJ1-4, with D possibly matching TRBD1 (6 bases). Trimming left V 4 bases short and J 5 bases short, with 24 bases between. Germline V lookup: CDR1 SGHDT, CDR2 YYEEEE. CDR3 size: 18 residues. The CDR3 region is CASSRGGLRTRPNEKLFF. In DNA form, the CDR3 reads TGTGCCAGCAGCAGGGGGGGCCTACGGACTCGACCAAATGAAAAACTGTTTTTT.

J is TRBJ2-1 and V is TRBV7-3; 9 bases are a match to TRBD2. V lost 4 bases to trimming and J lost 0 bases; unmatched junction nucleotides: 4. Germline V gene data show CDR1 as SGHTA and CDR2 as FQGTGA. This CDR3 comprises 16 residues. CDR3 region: CASSSLAGVSYNEQFF. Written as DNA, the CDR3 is TGTGCCAGCAGCTCTTTAGCGGGGGTCTCCTACAATGAGCAGTTCTTC.

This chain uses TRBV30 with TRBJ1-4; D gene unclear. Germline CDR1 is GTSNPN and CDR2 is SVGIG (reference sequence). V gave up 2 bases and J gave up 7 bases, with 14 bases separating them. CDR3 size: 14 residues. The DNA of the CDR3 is TGTGCCTGGAGTAAACAGCATATGGCTGAAAAACTGTTTTTT. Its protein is CAWSKQHMAEKLFF. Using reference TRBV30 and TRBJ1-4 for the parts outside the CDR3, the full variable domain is SQTIHQWPATLVQPVGSPLSLECTVEGTSNPNLYWYRQAAGRGLQLLFYSVGIGQISSEVPQNLSASRPQDRQFILSSKKLLLSDSGFYLCAWSKQHMAEKLFFGSGTQLSVL.

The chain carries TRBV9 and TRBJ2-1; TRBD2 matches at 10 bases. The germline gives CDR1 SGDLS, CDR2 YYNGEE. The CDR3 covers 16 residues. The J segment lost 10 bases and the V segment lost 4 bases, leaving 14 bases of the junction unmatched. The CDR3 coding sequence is TGTGCCAGCAGCAACCCTAGCGGGGGCGAGATGATGGAGCAGTTCTTC. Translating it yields CASSNPSGGEMMEQFF.

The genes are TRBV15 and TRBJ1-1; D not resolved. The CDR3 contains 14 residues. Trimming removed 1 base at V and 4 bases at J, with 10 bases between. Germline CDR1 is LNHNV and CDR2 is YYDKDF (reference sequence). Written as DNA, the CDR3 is TGTGCCACCAGCAGAGGCATAGCTATCACTGAAGCTTTCTTT. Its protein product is CATSRGIAITEAFF.

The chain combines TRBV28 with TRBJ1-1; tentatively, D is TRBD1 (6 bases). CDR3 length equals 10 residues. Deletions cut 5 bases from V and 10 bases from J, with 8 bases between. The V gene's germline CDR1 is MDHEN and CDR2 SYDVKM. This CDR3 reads CASSKGVAFF. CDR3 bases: TGTGCCAGCAGTAAGGGGGTAGCTTTCTTT. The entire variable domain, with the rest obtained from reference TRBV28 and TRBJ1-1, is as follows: DVKVTQSSRYLVKRTGEKVFLECVQDMDHENMFWYRQDPGLGLRLIYFSYDVKMKEKGDIPEGYSVSREKKERFSLILESASTNQTSMYLCASSKGVAFFGQGTRLTVV.

The CDR3 loop reads CASRGQGVSGNTIYF. The DNA for the CDR3 is TGTGCCAGCAGGGGACAGGGGGTGTCCGGAAACACCATATATTTT. The chain combines TRBV6-5 with TRBJ1-3, with TRBD1 identical over 11 bases. With V trimmed by 6 bases and J by 4 bases, 5 bases remained unmatched. The CDR3 is made up of 15 amino acids. The germline CDR1 and CDR2 sequences are MNHEY and SVGAGI.

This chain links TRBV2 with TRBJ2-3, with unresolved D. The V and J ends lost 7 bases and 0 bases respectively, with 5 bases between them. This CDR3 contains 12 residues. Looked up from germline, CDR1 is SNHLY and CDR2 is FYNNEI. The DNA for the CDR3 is TGTGCCAGCAAACAGAGCACAGATACGCAGTATTTT. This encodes CASKQSTDTQYF. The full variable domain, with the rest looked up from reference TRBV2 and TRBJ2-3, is EPEVTQTPSHQVTQMGQEVILRCVPISNHLYFYWYRQILGQKVEFLVSFYNNEISEKSEIFDDQFSVERPDGSNFTLKIRSTKLEDSAMYFCASKQSTDTQYFGPGTRLTVL.

The CDR3 DNA is TGTGCCAGCAGTGAAGCGCGGACTAGCGGGAAAAGCACAGATACGCAGTATTTT. It yields the protein CASSEARTSGKSTDTQYF. This sequence joins TRBV6-1 and TRBJ2-3, with TRBD2 identical over 12 bases. The CDR3 totals 18 residues. V lost 0 bases to trimming and J lost 0 bases; unmatched junction nucleotides: 4. Germline loops: CDR1 MNHNS, CDR2 SASEGT.